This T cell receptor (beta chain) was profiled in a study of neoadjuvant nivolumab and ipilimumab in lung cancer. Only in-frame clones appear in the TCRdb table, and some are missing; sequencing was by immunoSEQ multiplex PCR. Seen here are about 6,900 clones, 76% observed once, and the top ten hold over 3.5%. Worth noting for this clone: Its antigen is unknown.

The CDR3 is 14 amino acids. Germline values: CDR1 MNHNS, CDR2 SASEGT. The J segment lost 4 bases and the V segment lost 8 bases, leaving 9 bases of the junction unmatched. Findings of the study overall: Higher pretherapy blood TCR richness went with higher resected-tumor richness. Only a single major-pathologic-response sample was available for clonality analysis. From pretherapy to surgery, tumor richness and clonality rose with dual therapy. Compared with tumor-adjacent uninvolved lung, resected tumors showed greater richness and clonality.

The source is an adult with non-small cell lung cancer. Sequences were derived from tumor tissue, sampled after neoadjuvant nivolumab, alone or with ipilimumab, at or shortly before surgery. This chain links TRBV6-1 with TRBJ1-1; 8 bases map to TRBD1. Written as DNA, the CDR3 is TGTGCCAGCCGCCAGGGGGCGTCCGGCACTGAAGCTTTCTTT. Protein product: CASRQGASGTEAFF.